This T cell receptor (beta chain) was observed in a study of blood T cells in healthy people across ages. General observations from the study: Naive CD4+ cells and diversity were both higher in long-lived donors than in aged donors. Estimated diversity across one million T cells was deemed an underestimate.

The V and J ends lost 0 bases and 4 bases respectively, with 16 bases between them. Per the germline V gene, CDR1 is MNHEY and CDR2 is SVGAGI. The CDR3 has 16 amino acids. The use of a sample-barcoded 5' primer and a J-beta primer mix characterized a second PCR of roughly 6 to 11 cycles. A template-switch adaptor that had 12 random nucleotides put a tag on each cDNA molecule. Each CDR3 protein gets one entry after TCRdb re-called the 5' RACE reads with MiXCR. This repertoire shows 1.5 million to 2 million distinct CDR3 sequences, 30% to 40% found once; its top ten account for about 23%. The sample, 7.5 to 10 milliliters of peripheral blood, was drawn from each donor. Regarding this clonotype: Its antigen is undetermined.

The sequencing sample was made of blood. The receptor was derived from a human donor in good health. V usage is TRBV6-5 and J usage is TRBJ2-7, with D possibly matching TRBD2 (6 bases). The CDR3 DNA reads TGTGCCAGCAGTTACTCGAATCTATGGGGGGAATACGAGCAGTACTTC. It is translated as CASSYSNLWGEYEQYF.